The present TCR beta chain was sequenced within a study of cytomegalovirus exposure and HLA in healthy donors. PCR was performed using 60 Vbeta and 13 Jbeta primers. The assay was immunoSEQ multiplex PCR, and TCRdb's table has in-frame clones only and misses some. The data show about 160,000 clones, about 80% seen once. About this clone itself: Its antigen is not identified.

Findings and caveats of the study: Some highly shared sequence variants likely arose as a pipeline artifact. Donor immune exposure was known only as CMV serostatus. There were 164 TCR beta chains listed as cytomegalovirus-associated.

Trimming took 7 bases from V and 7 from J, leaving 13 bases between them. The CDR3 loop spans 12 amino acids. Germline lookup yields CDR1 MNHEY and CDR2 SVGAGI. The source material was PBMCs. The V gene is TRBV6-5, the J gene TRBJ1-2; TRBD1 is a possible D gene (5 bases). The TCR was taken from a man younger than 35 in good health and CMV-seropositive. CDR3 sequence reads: CASKQGGGGYTF. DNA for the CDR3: TGTGCCAGCAAGCAGGGAGGCGGTGGCTACACCTTC.